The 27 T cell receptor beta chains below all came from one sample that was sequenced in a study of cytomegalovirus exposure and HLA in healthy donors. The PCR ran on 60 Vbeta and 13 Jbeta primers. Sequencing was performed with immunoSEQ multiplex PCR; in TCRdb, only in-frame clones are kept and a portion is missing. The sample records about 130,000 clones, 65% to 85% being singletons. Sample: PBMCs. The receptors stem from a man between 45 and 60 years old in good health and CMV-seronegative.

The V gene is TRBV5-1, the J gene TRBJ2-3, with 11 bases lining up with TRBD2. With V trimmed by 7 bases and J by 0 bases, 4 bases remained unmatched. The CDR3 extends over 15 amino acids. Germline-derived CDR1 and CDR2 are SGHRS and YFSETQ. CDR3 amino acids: CASGLAGTSTDTQYF. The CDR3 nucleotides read TGCGCCAGCGGACTAGCGGGTACTAGCACAGATACGCAGTATTTT.

The CDR3 nucleotides are TGCGCCAGCAGGGCGGAAAGCTCCTACAATGAGCAGTTCTTC. It yields the protein CASRAESSYNEQFF. The rearrangement uses TRBV5-1 and TRBJ2-1; D call uncertain. The CDR3 spans 14 residues. Germline V gene lookup returns CDR1 SGHRS and CDR2 YFSETQ. Between the trimmed V and J ends, which lost 5 bases and 0 bases, there was a span of 9 bases. Using reference TRBV5-1 and TRBJ2-1 for the parts outside the CDR3, the full variable domain is KAGVTQTPRYLIKTRGQQVTLSCSPISGHRSVSWYQQTPGQGLQFLFEYFSETQRNKGNFPGRFSGRQFSNSRSEMNVSTLELGDSALYLCASRAESSYNEQFFGPGTRLTVL.

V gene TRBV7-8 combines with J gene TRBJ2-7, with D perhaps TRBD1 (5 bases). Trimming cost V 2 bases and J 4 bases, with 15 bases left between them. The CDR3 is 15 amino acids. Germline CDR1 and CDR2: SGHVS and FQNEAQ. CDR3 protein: CASSLNVIRAYEQYF. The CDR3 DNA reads TGTGCCAGCAGCTTAAACGTTATCAGGGCATACGAGCAGTACTTC. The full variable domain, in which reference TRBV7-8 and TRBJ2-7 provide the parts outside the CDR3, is GAGVSQSPRYKVAKRGQDVALRCDPISGHVSLFWYQQALGQGPEFLTYFQNEAQLDKSGLPSDRFFAERPEGSVSTLKIQRTQQEDSAVYLCASSLNVIRAYEQYFGPGTRLTVT.

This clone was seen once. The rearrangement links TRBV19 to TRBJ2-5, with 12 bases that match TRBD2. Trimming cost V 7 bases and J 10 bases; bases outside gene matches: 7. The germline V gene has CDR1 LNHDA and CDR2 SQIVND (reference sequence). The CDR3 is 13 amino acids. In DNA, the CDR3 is TGTGCCAGTAAAGGCCTAGCGGGAGGGAACCAGTACTTC. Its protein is CASKGLAGGNQYF.

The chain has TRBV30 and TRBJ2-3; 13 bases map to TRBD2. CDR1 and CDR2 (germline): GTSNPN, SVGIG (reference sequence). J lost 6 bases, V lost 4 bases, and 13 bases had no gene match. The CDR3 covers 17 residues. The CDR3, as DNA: TGTGCCTGGACAGTTTCCTGGACTAGCGGGAGCGTCGATACGCAGTATTTT. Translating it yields CAWTVSWTSGSVDTQYF. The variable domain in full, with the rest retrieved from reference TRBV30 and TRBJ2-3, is SQTIHQWPATLVQPVGSPLSLECTVEGTSNPNLYWYRQAAGRGLQLLFYSVGIGQISSEVPQNLSASRPQDRQFILSSKKLLLSDSGFYLCAWTVSWTSGSVDTQYFGPGTRLTVL.

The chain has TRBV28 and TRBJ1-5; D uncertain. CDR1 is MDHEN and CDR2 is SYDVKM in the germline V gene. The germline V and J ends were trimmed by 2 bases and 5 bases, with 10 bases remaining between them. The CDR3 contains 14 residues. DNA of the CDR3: TGTGCCAGCAGTTTAAGTGCGGCGTATCAGCCCCAGCATTTT. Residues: CASSLSAAYQPQHF.

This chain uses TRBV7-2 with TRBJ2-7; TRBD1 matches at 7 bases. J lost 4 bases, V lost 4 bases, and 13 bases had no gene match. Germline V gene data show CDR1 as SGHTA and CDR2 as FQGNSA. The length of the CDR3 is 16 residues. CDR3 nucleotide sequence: TGTGCCAGCAGCTCCAGATATGAGGGGGCGAGGTACGAGCAGTACTTC. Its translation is CASSSRYEGARYEQYF.

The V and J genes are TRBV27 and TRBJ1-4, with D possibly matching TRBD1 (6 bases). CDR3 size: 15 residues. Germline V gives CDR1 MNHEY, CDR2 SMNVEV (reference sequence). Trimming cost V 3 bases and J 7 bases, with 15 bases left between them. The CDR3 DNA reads TGTGCCAGCAGTTTCAGAGGACAGAAGCCTGAAAAACTGTTTTTT. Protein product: CASSFRGQKPEKLFF.

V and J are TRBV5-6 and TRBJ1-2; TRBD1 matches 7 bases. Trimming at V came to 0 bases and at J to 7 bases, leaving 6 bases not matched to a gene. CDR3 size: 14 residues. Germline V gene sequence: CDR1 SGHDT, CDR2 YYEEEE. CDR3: CASSLDTTGLGYTF. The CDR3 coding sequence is TGTGCCAGCAGCTTGGATACGACAGGGCTTGGCTACACCTTC.

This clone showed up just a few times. Here the CDR3 DNA reads TGTGCCAGCAGTGCTAGGCAATCCTACGAGCAGTACTTC. Translated: CASSARQSYEQYF. The chain carries TRBV2 and TRBJ2-7; D gene uncertain. Per germline, CDR1 SNHLY and CDR2 FYNNEI. This CDR3 is 13 amino acids long. V was trimmed by 4 bases and J by 1 base, leaving 8 bases between them.

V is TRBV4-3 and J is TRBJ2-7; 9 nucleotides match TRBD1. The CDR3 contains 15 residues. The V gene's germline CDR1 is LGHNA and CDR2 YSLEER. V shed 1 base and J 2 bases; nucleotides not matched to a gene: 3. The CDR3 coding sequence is TGCGCCAGCAGCCAAGGGGACAGGGCTACCTACGAGCAGTACTTC. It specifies CASSQGDRATYEQYF.

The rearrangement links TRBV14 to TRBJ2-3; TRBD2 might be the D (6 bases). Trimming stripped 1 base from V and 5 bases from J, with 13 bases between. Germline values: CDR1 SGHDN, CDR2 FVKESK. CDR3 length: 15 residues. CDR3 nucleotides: TGTGCCAGCAGCCAAGGGGTGACTAGGAAAGATACGCAGTATTTT. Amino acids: CASSQGVTRKDTQYF.

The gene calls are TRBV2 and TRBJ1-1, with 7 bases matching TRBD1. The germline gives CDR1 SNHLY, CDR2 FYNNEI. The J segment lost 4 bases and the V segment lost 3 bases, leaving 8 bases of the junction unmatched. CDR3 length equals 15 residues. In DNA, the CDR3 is TGTGCCAGCAGTGAGTCGGGAGGGGGCTTCACTGAAGCTTTCTTT. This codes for CASSESGGGFTEAFF. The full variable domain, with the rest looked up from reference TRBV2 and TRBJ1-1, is EPEVTQTPSHQVTQMGQEVILRCVPISNHLYFYWYRQILGQKVEFLVSFYNNEISEKSEIFDDQFSVERPDGSNFTLKIRSTKLEDSAMYFCASSESGGGFTEAFFGQGTRLTVV.

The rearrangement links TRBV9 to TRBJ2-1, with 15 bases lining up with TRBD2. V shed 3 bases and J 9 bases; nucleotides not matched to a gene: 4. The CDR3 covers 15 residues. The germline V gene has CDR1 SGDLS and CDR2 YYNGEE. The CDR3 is CASSGGLAGGGEQFF. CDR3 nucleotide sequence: TGTGCCAGCAGCGGGGGACTAGCGGGAGGAGGTGAGCAGTTCTTC.

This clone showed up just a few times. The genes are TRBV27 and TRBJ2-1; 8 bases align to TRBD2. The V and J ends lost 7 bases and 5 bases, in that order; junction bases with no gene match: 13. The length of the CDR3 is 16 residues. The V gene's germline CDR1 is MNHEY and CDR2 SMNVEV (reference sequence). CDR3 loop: CASTPWGAGDNNEQFF. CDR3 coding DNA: TGTGCCAGCACCCCCTGGGGAGCGGGAGATAACAATGAGCAGTTCTTC.

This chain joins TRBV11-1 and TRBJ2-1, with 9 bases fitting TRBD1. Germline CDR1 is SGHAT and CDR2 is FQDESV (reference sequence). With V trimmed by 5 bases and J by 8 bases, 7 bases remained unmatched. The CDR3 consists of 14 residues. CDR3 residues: CASSPGTGFDEQFF. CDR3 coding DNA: TGTGCCAGCAGCCCCGGGACAGGGTTCGATGAGCAGTTCTTC. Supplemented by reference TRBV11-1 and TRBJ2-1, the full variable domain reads EAEVAQSPRYKITEKSQAVAFWCDPISGHATLYWYRQILGQGPELLVQFQDESVVDDSQLPKDRFSAERLKGVDSTLKIQPAELGDSAMYLCASSPGTGFDEQFFGPGTRLTVL.

The chain's CDR3 is CASSGALSGDPYEQYF. The CDR3 bases are TGTGCCAGCAGTGGTGCTTTGAGCGGGGACCCCTACGAGCAGTACTTC. The rearrangement uses TRBV6-1 and TRBJ2-7; 7 nucleotides align to TRBD2. V shed 4 bases and J 2 bases; nucleotides not matched to a gene: 11. Looked up from germline, CDR1 is MNHNS and CDR2 is SASEGT. The CDR3 totals 16 residues.

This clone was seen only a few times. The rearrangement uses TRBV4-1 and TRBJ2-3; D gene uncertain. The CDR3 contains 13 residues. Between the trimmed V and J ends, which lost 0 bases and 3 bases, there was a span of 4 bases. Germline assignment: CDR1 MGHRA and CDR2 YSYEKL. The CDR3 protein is CASSQDETDTQYF. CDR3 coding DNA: TGCGCCAGCAGCCAAGACGAGACAGATACGCAGTATTTT.

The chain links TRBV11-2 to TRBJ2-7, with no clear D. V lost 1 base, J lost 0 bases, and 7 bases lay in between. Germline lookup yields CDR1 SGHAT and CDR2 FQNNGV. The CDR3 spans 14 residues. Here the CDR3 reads CASSLVASSYEQYF. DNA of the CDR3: TGTGCCAGCAGCTTAGTCGCCAGCTCCTACGAGCAGTACTTC.

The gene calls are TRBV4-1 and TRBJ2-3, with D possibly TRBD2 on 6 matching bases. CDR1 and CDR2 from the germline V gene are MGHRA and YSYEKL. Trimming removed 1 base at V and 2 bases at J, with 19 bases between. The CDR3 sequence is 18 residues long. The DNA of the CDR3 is TGCGCCAGCAGCCAAGGGCCCCTGCGGCGGGGCTCCACAGATACGCAGTATTTT. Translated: CASSQGPLRRGSTDTQYF.

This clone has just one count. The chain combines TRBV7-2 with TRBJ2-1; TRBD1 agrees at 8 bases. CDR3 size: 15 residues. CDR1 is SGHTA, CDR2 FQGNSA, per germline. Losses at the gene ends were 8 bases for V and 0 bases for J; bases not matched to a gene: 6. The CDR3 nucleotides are TGTGCCAGCCTTCCAGGGACAGGCTCCTACAATGAGCAGTTCTTC. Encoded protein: CASLPGTGSYNEQFF.

CDR3 sequence (DNA): TGTGCCAGCAGCTTACATCAGGGAGAGACCCAGTACTTC. Translation gives CASSLHQGETQYF. The chain uses TRBV7-3 and TRBJ2-5, with D maybe TRBD1 (5 bases). Germline V lookup: CDR1 SGHTA, CDR2 FQGTGA. This CDR3 comprises 13 residues. Trimming left V 2 bases short and J 4 bases short, with 8 bases between.

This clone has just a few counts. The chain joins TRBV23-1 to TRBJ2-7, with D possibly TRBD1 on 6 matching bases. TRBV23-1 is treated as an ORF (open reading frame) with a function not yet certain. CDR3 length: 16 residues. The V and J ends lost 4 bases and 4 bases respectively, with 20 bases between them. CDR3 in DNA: TGCGCCAGCAGTCTATCCCCGGGACATGGAATATACGAGCAGTACTTC. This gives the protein CASSLSPGHGIYEQYF.

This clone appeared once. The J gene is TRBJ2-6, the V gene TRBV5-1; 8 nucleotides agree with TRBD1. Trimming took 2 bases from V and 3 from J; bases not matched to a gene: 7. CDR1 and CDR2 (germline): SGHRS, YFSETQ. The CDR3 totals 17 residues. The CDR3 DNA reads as TGCGCCAGCAGCTTCGGGGCAGGGGGCGTTGGGGCCAACGTCCTGACTTTC. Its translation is CASSFGAGGVGANVLTF.

The CDR3 DNA sequence: TGTGCCATCAGTGATGGGTTACAGGGGGTAAGCTACGAGCAGTACTTC. Residues: CAISDGLQGVSYEQYF. The V gene is TRBV10-3, the J gene TRBJ2-7; 8 nucleotides match TRBD1. V gave up 3 bases and J gave up 3 bases; unmatched junction bases: 10. CDR1 and CDR2 from the germline V gene are ENHRY and SYGVKD. This CDR3 is built from 16 residues.

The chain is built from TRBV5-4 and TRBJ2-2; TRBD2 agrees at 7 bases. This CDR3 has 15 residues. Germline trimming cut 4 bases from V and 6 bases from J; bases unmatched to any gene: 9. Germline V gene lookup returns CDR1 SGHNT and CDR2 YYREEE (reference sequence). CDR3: CASSRPGGTAGELFF. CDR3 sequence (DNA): TGTGCCAGCAGCCGCCCGGGGGGAACGGCCGGGGAGCTGTTTTTT.

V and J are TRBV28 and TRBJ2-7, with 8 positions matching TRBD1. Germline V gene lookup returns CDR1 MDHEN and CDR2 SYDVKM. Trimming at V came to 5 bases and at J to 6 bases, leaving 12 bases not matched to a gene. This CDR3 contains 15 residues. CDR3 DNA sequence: TGTGCCAGCAGTAGACCCGGGACAGGTATTTTCGAGCAGTACTTC. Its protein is CASSRPGTGIFEQYF.